This T cell receptor beta chain is from a study of cytomegalovirus exposure and HLA in healthy donors. Study-level information: Roughly 85 million unique TCRs from HLA-typed donors were held in an early release of data. The study's findings and limits: Analysis was performed later, and it showed HLA-associated TCR beta chains to be more clonally expanded than equally common others. Altogether, some 160 TCR beta chains were recorded as cytomegalovirus-associated.

Regarding this clone: Its antigen is unidentified.

PCR primers comprised 60 Vbeta and 13 Jbeta primers. Repertoires were generated with immunoSEQ multiplex PCR, while TCRdb's copy carries only in-frame clones and drops some. The sample yields some 190,000 clones, 85% seen once. Looked up from germline, CDR1 is LNHDA and CDR2 is SQIVND (reference sequence). The CDR3 loop spans 16 amino acids. J gave up 0 bases and V 5 bases, and 5 bases lay outside the gene matches. The rearrangement joins TRBV19 to TRBJ2-1, with 9 bases lining up with TRBD2. The sequenced sample was PBMCs. The source of this sequence is a boy under 10 years old in good health and CMV-seronegative. CDR3 loop: CASSGLSGSSYNEQFF. The CDR3 bases are TGTGCCAGTAGTGGACTTAGCGGGAGCTCCTACAATGAGCAGTTCTTC.